This T cell receptor (beta chain) derives from a study of T cell repertoires in cytomegalovirus infection. In the study overall: Matching HLA type and CMV infection were both indicated by public TCR beta signatures.

The CDR3 contains 13 residues. CDR1 and CDR2 from the germline V gene are SGHVS and FQNEAQ. V shed 0 bases and J shed 10 bases, with 12 bases lying between them. Findings and caveats of the study: The ex vivo response was dominated by HLA-C-restricted CMV-specific TCR beta clonotypes. Individuals carrying CMV plus the relevant HLA were identified by cumulative frequency of public TCR beta families.

One entry per CDR3 protein, called by TCRdb with MiXCR from the reads. Of under 90,000 distinct CDR3 sequences in the sample, 22% were seen once. There are a few counts of this clonotype. What it binds is not known. The sample consisted of PBMCs, sequenced either directly or after in vitro stimulation (not recorded which). This sequence was found in a human donor in good health (CMV status not recorded). Some clones in this sample may be carry-over from other donors' samples. This chain links TRBV7-8 with TRBJ1-1; no firm D call. The CDR3 protein is CASSLASLPAAFF. DNA for the CDR3: TGTGCCAGCAGCTTAGCCAGCCTCCCGGCAGCTTTCTTT.